This TCR beta chain was found in a study of human T cells and chemical hapten exposure. This clonotype showed up many times. Unique molecular identifiers were affixed to discrete cDNA molecules within the library. From the reads, TCRdb called clonotypes with MiXCR, one entry per CDR3 protein. The sample has 100,000 to 150,000 distinct CDR3 sequences, 8.5% to 9% seen once. The V end was cut by 7 bases, the J end by 1 base, with 10 bases between. This CDR3 contains 13 residues. Germline V gene data show CDR1 as SNHLY and CDR2 as FYNNEI. Total RNA extraction was carried out from unfractionated whole blood.

This TCR was sampled from a human donor in good health. Some clones in this sample may be carry-over from other donors' samples. The V call is TRBV2, the J call TRBJ1-1; D possibly corresponds to TRBD1 (5 bases). The sequenced material came from whole blood. In nucleotides, the CDR3 is TGTGCCAGCATTGGACACCCGAACACTGAAGCTTTCTTT. Translation: CASIGHPNTEAFF.